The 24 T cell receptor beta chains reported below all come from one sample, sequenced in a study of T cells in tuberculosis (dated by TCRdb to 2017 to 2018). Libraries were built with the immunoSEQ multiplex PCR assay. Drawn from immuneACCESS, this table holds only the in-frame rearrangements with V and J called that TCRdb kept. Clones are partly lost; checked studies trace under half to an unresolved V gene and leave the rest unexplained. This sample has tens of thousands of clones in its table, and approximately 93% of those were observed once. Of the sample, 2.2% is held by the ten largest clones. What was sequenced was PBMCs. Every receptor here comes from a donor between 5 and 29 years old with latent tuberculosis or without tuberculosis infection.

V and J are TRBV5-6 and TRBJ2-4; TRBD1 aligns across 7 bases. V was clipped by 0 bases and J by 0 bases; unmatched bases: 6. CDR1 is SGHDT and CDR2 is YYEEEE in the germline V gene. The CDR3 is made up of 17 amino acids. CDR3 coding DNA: TGTGCCAGCAGCTTGGCTGGGGACAGACTAGCCAAAAACATTCAGTACTTC. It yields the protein CASSLAGDRLAKNIQYF.

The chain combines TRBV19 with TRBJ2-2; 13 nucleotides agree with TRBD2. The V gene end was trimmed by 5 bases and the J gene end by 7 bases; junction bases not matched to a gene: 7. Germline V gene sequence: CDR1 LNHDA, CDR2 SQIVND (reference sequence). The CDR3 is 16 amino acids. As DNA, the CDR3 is TGTGCCAGTAGTCCGACCCGGACTAGCGGGAGCGGGGAGCTGTTTTTT. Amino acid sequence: CASSPTRTSGSGELFF.

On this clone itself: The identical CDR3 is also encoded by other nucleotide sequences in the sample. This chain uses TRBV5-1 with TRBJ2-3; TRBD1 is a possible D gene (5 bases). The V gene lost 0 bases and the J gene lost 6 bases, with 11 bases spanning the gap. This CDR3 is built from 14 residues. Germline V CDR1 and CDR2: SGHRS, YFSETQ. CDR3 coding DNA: TGCGCCAGCAGCTTGGGGCAAGGGGTCGATACGCAGTATTTT. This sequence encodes CASSLGQGVDTQYF.

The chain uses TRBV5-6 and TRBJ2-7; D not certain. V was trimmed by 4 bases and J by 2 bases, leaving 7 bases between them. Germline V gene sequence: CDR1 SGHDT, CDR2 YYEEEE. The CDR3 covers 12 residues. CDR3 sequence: CASSSATYEQYF. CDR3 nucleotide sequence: TGTGCCAGCAGCAGTGCTACCTACGAGCAGTACTTC.

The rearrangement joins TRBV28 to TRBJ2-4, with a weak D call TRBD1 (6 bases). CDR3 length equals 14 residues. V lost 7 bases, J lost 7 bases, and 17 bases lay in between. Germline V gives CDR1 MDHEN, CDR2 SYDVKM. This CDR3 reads CASNGAGVFNIQYF. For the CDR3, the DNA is TGTGCCAGCAACGGGGCAGGGGTTTTCAACATTCAGTACTTC.

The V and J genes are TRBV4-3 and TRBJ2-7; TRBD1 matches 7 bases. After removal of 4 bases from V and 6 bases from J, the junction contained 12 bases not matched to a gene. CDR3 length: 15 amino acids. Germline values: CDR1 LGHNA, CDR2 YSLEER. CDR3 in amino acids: CASSPRDSPFREQYF. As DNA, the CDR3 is TGCGCCAGCAGCCCCCGGGACAGCCCATTTCGCGAGCAGTACTTC.

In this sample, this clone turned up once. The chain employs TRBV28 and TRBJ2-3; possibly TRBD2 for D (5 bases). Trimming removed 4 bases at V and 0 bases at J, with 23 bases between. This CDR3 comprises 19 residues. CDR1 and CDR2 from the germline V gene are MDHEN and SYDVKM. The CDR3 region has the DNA TGTGCCAGCAGTTATGGTAGGAGGTTTCCTTCCTCGAGCACAGATACGCAGTATTTT. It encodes CASSYGRRFPSSSTDTQYF.

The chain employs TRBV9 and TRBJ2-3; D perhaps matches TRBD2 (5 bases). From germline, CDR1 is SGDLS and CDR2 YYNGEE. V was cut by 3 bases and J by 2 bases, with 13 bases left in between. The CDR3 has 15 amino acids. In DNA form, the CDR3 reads TGTGCCAGCAGCGGGGCTCAGCGGTCCACAGATACGCAGTATTTT. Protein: CASSGAQRSTDTQYF.

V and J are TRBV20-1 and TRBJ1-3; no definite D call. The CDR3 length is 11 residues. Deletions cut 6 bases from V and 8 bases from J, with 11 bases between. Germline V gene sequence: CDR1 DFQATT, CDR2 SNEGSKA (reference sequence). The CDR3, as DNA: TGCAGTGCGCTCCACTTTGACACCATATATTTT. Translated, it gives CSALHFDTIYF.

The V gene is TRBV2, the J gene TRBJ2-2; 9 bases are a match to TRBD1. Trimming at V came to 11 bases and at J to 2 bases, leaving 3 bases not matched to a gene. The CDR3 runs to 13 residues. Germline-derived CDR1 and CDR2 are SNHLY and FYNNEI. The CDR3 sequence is CAVGQGNTGELFF. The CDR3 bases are TGTGCCGTGGGACAGGGTAACACCGGGGAGCTGTTTTTT.

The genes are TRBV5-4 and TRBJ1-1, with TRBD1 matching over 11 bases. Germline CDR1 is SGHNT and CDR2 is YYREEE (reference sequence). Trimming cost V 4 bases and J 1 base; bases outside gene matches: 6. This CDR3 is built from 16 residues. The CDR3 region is CASSRTGGARNTEAFF. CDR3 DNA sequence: TGTGCCAGCAGCCGGACAGGGGGCGCCAGGAACACTGAAGCTTTCTTT.

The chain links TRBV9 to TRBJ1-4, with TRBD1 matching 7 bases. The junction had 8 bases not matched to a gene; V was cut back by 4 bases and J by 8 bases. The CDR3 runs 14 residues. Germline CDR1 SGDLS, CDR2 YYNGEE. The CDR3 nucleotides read TGTGCCAGCAGCCGAACGACAGGGCCGGAAAAACTGTTTTTT. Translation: CASSRTTGPEKLFF.

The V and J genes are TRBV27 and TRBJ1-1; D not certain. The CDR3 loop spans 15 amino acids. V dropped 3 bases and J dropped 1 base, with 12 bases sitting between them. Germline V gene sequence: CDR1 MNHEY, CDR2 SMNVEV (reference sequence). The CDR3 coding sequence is TGTGCCAGCAGTTTCGGAGGCAGACGGAACACTGAAGCTTTCTTT. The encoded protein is CASSFGGRRNTEAFF.

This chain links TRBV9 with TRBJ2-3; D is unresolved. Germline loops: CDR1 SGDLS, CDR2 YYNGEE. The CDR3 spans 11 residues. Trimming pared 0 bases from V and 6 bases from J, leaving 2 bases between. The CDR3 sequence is CASSVADTQYF. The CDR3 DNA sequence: TGTGCCAGCAGCGTAGCTGATACGCAGTATTTT.

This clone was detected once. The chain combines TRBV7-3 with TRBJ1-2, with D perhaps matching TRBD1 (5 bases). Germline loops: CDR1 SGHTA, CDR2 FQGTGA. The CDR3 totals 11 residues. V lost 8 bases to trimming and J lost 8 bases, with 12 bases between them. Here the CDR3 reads CASVSDRGYTF. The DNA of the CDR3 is TGTGCCAGCGTTTCCGACAGAGGCTACACCTTC.

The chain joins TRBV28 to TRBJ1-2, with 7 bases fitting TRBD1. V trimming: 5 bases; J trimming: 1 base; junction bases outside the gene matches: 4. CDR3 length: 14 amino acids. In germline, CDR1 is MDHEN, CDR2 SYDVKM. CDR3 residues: CASSGQGVNYGYTF. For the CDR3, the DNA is TGTGCCAGCAGTGGTCAGGGGGTTAACTATGGCTACACCTTC.

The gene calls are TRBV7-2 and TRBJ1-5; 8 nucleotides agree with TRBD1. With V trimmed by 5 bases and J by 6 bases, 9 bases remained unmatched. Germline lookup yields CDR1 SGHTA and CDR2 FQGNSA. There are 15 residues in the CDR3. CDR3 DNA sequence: TGTGCCAGCAGCCAAGGACAGGGCGTAGGTCAGCCCCAGCATTTT. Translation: CASSQGQGVGQPQHF.

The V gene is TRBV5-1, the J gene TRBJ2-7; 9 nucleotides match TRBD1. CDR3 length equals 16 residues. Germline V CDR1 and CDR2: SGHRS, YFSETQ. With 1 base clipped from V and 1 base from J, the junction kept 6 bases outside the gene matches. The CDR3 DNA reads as TGCGCCAGCAGCTTGTCCTCCGGGACAGGGTCCTACGAGCAGTACTTC. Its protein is CASSLSSGTGSYEQYF.

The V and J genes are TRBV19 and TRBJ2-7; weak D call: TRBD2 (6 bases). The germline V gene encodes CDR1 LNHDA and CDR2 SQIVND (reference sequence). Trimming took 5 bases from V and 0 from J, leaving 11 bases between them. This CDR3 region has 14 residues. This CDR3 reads CASSPGGFSYEQYF. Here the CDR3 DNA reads TGTGCCAGTAGTCCCGGAGGGTTCTCCTACGAGCAGTACTTC.

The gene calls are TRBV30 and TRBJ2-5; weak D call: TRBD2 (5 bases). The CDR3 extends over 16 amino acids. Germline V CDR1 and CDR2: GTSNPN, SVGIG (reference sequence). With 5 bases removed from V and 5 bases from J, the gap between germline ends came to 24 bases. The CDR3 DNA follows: TGTGCCTGGCGACCCGGAGTGGGGTCTCGGGGTGAGACCCAGTACTTC. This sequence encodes CAWRPGVGSRGETQYF. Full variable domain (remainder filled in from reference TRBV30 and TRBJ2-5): SQTIHQWPATLVQPVGSPLSLECTVEGTSNPNLYWYRQAAGRGLQLLFYSVGIGQISSEVPQNLSASRPQDRQFILSSKKLLLSDSGFYLCAWRPGVGSRGETQYFGPGTRLLVL.

The CDR3 bases are TGTGCCAGTAGAGCCGGGACAGTGAACACTGAAGCTTTCTTT. Protein product: CASRAGTVNTEAFF. The rearrangement links TRBV19 to TRBJ1-1; 7 bases map to TRBD1. The CDR3 runs to 14 residues. J gave up 0 bases and V 6 bases, and 4 bases lay outside the gene matches. Per the germline V gene, CDR1 is LNHDA and CDR2 is SQIVND (reference sequence).

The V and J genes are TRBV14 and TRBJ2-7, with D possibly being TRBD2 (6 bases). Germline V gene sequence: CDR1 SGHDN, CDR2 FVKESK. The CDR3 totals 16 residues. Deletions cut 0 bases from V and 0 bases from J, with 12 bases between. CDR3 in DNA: TGTGCCAGCAGCCAAGATGGAGGGTCTCTCTCCTACGAGCAGTACTTC. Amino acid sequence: CASSQDGGSLSYEQYF. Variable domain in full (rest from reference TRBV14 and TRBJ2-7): EAGVTQFPSHSVIEKGQTVTLRCDPISGHDNLYWYRRVMGKEIKFLLHFVKESKQDESGMPNNRFLAERTGGTYSTLKVQPAELEDSGVYFCASSQDGGSLSYEQYFGPGTRLTVT.

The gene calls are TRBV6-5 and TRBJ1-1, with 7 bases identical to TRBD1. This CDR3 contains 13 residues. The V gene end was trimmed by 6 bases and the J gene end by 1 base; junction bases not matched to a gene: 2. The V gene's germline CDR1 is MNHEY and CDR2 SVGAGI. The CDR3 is CASSHRGNTEAFF. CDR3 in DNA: TGTGCCAGCAGCCACAGGGGGAACACTGAAGCTTTCTTT.

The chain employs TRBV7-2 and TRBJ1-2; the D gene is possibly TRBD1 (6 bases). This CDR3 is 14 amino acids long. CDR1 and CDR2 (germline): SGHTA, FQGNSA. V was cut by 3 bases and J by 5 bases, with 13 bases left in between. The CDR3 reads CASSLGVGTYGYTF. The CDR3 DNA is TGTGCCAGCAGCTTGGGGGTAGGGACATATGGCTACACCTTC.